This TCR beta chain comes out of a study of blood T cell repertoires in COVID-19. At the level of the study: T cells, B-cell-depleted T cells, or PBMCs provided the cDNA or gDNA that served as material.

Recruitment covered roughly 24 US areas and drew participants whose ages spanned roughly 18 to 90 years. In this sample, this clone turned up once. This CDR3 spans 15 amino acids. V lost 5 bases to trimming and J lost 1 base; unmatched junction nucleotides: 7. Germline lookup yields CDR1 MNHEY and CDR2 SMNVEV (reference sequence). In the study's own analysis: Estimated nucleated cell counts came from reference gene primer amplification. Produced via immunoSEQ multiplex PCR; TCRdb's table is partial and in-frame only. The V and J calls and clone size were taken over from that table, and D and trimming were inferred from the DNA. The sample shows around 230,000 clones, around 89% of them seen only once.

The specimen was PBMCs or T cells enriched from blood (not recorded which). The chain employs TRBV27 and TRBJ1-2, with 7 bases that match TRBD1. This receptor was taken from a woman aged 40 to 50 with acute COVID-19. As DNA, the CDR3 is TGTGCCAGCAGTCCTGGGACAGCCAATAACTATGGCTACACCTTC. It codes for CASSPGTANNYGYTF.